This TCR beta chain originates from a study of radiotherapy plus CTLA-4 blockade in lung cancer (dated by TCRdb to between 2018 and 2020). For the study in its entirety: Among enrolled patients, approximately 19% had an objective response and about 30% reached disease control.

Concerning this clone itself: Its specific antigen is unknown. Base qualities were left out, and no much larger clone turns up one base away.

In this study, focal radiation therapy paired with CTLA-4 blockade (ipilimumab) was tested in patients who had chemo-refractory metastatic non-small-cell lung cancer. Libraries were built with the immunoSEQ multiplex PCR assay. The source is immuneACCESS, and TCRdb retained only in-frame sequences with V and J called. Part of the clones is not carried over; for the studies checked, unresolved V genes explain less than half of this, and the remainder is unexplained. This sample comprises some 120,000 clones, more than 65% of them detected only once. The ten biggest clones cover 2.5% to 3.5% of the sample. From the germline V gene, CDR1 is SGHVS and CDR2 is FQNEAQ. The CDR3 runs 15 residues from the cysteine to the phenylalanine. CDR3 DNA only is kept here, 45 bases in frame from base 1. A distance of 16 bases separates the germline ends of V and J, which lose 5 bases and 3 bases respectively. What the authors observed across the whole study: After treatment with radiotherapy and ipilimumab, TCR clones that originated in tumors expanded in peripheral blood. Early dynamic changes in blood T cell clones, together with increased serum interferon-beta after radiation, were reported as the strongest predictors of response.

The sample consisted of peripheral blood, taken from a patient treated with radiotherapy plus ipilimumab. The receptor was derived from a human donor with non-small cell lung cancer that progressed on radiotherapy plus ipilimumab. Some clones in this sample may be carry-over from other donors' samples. The chain joins TRBV7-8 to TRBJ1-2, with the D gene too uncertain to name. Here the CDR3 is given as CASSPGMGSDYGYTF. The DNA reads as follows: TGTGCCAGCAGCCCCGGCATGGGAAGCGACTATGGCTACACCTTC.